The source of this T cell receptor beta chain is a study of human CD8 memory T cell subsets. Preparation of the TCR beta libraries relied on UMI-labeled 5' RACE. Source study methods: Across the sequenced material, each individual TCR beta library was found to contain somewhere between roughly 2,900 and 18,000 functional CDR3 beta clonotypes. After re-calling the 5' RACE reads, TCRdb lists one entry per CDR3 protein, DNA absent. These V and J calls originate from TCRdb's pipeline instead of the authors' own analysis. The specimen's table records 3,200 or so distinct CDR3 sequences. CD8+ T cells were isolated by negative magnetic selection. This clonotype counts as medium-sized by frequency. Its antigen is as yet unknown. Study conclusions and caveats: Similarly high diversity was seen in stem-like memory and precursor exhausted T cells, but not in effector memory cells.

The CDR3 length is 13 residues. CDR1 and CDR2 from the germline V gene are MDHEN and SYDVKM. This chain joins TRBV28 and TRBJ1-1; TCRdb picks TRBD1, but there is no DNA to check that call. The receptor's source is a human donor in good health. Input material: CD8+ effector memory T cells (TEM) sorted from PBMCs. The subset here: effector memory CD8 T cells, CCR7- CD45RO+ CD95+. The CDR3 sequence: CASSLNRPTEAFF.